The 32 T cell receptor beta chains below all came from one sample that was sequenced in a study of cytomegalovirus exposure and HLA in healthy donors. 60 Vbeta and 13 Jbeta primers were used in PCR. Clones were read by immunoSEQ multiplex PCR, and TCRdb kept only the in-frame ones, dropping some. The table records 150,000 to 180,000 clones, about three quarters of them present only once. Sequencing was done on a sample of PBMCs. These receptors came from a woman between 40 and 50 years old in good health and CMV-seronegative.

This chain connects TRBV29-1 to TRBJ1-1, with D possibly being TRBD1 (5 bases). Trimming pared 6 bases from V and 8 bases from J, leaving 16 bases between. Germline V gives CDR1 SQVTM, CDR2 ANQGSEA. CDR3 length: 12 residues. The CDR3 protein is CSVKDIRLEAFF. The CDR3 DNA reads TGCAGCGTGAAGGACATACGTTTGGAAGCTTTCTTT.

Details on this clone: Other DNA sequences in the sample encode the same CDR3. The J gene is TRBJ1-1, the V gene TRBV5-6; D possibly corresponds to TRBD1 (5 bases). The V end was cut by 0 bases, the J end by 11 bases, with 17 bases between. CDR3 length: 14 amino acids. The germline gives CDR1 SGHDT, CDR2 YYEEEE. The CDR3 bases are TGTGCCAGCAGCTTGGCCCGTCTTGGGGGGGAGGCTTTCTTT. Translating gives CASSLARLGGEAFF.

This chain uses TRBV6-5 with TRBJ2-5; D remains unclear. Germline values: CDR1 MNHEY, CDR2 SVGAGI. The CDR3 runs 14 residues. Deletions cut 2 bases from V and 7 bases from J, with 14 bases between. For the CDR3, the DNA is TGTGCCAGCAGTTACGATTCGGAGACCGGGACCCAGTACTTC. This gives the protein CASSYDSETGTQYF.

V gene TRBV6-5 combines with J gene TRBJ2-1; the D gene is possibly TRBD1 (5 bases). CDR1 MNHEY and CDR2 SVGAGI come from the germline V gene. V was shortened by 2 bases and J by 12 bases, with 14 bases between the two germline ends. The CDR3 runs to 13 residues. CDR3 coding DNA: TGTGCCAGCAGTTACGATGGGCCTAGGGGGCAGTTCTTC. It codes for CASSYDGPRGQFF.

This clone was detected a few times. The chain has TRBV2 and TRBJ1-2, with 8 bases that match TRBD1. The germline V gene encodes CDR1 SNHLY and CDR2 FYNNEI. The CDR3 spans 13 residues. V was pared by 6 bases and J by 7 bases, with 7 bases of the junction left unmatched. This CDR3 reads CASRGRTGTGYTF. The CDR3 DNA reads TGTGCCAGCAGGGGCCGGACAGGGACTGGCTACACCTTC.

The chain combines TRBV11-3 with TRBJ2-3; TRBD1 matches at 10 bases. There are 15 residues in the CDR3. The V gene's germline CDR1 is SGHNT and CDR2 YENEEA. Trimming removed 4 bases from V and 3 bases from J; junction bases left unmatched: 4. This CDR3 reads CASSSGQGGTDTQYF. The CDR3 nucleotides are TGTGCCAGCAGCTCCGGACAGGGGGGTACAGATACGCAGTATTTT.

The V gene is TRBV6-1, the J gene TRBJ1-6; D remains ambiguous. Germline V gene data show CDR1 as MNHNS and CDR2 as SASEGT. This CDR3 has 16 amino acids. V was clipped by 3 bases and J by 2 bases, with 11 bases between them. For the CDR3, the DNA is TGTGCCAGCAGTGACTGGGAGGTGACCTATAATTCACCCCTCCACTTT. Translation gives CASSDWEVTYNSPLHF.

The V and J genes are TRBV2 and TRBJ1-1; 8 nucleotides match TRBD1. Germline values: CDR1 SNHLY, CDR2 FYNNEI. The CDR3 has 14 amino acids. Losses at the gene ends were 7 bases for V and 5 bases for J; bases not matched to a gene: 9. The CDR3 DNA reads TGTGCCAGCACTAGGACAGGGAGGGAAACTGAAGCTTTCTTT. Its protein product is CASTRTGRETEAFF.

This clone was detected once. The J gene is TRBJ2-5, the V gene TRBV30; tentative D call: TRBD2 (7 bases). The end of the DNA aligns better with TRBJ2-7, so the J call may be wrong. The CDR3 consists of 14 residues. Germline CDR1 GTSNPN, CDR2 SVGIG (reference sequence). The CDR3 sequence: CAWSVLGEGDEQYF. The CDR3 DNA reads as TGTGCCTGGAGTGTTCTCGGGGAGGGGGACGAGCAGTACTTC.

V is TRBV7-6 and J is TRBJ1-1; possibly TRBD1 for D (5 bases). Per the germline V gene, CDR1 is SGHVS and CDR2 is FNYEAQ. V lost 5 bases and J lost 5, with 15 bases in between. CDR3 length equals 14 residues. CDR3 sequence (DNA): TGTGCCAGCAGCCCCGGCGGACCAGGGACTGAAGCTTTCTTT. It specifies CASSPGGPGTEAFF.

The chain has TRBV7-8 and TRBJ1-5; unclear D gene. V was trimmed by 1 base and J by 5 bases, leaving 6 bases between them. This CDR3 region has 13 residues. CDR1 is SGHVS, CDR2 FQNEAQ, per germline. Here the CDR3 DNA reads TGTGCCAGCAGCTTAGGGGAGGATCAGCCCCAGCATTTT. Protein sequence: CASSLGEDQPQHF.

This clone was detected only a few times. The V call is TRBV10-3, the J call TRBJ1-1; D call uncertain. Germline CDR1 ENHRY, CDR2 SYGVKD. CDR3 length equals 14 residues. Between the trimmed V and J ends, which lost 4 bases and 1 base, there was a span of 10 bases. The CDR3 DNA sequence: TGTGCCATCAGTGGGGGAGTCTCGAACACTGAAGCTTTCTTT. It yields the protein CAISGGVSNTEAFF.

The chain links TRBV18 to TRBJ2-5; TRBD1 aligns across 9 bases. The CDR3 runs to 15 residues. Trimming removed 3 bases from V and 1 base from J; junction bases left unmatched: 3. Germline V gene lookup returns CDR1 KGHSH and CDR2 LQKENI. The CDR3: CASSPNRGLQETQYF. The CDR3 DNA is TGTGCCAGCTCACCTAACAGGGGGCTCCAAGAGACCCAGTACTTC.

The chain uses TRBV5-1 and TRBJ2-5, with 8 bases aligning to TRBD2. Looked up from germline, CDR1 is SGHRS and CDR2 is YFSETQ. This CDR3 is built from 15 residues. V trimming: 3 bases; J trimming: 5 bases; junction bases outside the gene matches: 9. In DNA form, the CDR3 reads TGCGCCAGCAGCTACGGGACTCGGGAGGGGGAGACCCAGTACTTC. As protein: CASSYGTREGETQYF. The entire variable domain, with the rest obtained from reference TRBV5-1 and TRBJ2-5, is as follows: KAGVTQTPRYLIKTRGQQVTLSCSPISGHRSVSWYQQTPGQGLQFLFEYFSETQRNKGNFPGRFSGRQFSNSRSEMNVSTLELGDSALYLCASSYGTREGETQYFGPGTRLLVL.

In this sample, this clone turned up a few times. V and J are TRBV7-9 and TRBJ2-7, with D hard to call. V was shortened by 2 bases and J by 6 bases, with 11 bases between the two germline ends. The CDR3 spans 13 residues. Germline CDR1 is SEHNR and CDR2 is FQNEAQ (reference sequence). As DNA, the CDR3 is TGTGCCAGCAGCTTAACGTACGGTTCCGAGCAGTACTTC. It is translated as CASSLTYGSEQYF.

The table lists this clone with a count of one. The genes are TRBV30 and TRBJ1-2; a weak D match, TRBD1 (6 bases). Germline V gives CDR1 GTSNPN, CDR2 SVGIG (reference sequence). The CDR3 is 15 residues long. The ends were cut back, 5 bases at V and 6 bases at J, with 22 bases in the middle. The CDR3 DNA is TGTGCCTGGGTCCACTCCGGGACAAAGAATAATGGCTACACCTTC. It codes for CAWVHSGTKNNGYTF.

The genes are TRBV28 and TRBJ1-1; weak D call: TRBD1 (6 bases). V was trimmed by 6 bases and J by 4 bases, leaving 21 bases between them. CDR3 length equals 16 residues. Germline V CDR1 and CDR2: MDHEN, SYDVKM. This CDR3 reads CASRPPSGGGGTEAFF. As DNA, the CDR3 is TGTGCCAGCAGACCCCCATCGGGGGGCGGCGGCACTGAAGCTTTCTTT. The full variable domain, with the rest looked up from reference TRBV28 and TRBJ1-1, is DVKVTQSSRYLVKRTGEKVFLECVQDMDHENMFWYRQDPGLGLRLIYFSYDVKMKEKGDIPEGYSVSREKKERFSLILESASTNQTSMYLCASRPPSGGGGTEAFFGQGTRLTVV.

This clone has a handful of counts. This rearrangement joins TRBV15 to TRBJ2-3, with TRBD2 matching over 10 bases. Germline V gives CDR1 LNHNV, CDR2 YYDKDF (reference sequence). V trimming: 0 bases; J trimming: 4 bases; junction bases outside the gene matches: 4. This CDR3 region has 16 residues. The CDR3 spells CATSRDSSGGPDTQYF. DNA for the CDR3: TGTGCCACCAGCAGAGATTCTAGCGGGGGCCCAGATACGCAGTATTTT.

For the CDR3, the DNA is TGTGCCAGCAGCTTGAGTTTGGGACTCGGCTACGAGCAGTACTTC. This gives the protein CASSLSLGLGYEQYF. The chain uses TRBV5-6 and TRBJ2-7; tentative D call: TRBD2 (6 bases). Germline values: CDR1 SGHDT, CDR2 YYEEEE. The CDR3 has 15 amino acids. Trimming took 1 base from V and 3 from J, leaving 14 bases between them.

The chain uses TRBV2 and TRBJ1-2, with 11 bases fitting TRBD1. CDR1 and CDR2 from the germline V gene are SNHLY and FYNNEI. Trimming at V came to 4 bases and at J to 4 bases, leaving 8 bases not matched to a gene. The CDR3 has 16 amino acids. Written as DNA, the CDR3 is TGTGCCAGCAGTGTTGGCCGGACAGGGGGCCTCTATGGCTACACCTTC. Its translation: CASSVGRTGGLYGYTF.

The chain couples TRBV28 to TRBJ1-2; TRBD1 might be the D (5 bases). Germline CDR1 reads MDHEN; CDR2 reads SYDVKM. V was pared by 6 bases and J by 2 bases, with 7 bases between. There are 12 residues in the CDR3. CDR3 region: CASREGNYGYTF. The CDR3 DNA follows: TGTGCCAGCAGGGAGGGGAACTATGGCTACACCTTC.

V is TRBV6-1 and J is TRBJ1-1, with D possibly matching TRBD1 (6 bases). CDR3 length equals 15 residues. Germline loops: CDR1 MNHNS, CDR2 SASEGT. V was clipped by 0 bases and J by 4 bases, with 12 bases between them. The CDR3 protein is CASSEAGGRSTEAFF. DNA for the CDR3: TGTGCCAGCAGTGAAGCCGGGGGGCGGAGCACTGAAGCTTTCTTT.

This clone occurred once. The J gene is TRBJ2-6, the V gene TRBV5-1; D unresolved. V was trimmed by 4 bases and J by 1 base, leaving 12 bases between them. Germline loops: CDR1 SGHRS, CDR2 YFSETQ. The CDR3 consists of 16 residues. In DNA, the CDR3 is TGCGCCAGCAGCCTACCGGTCGGGTCTGGGGCCAACGTCCTGACTTTC. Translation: CASSLPVGSGANVLTF.

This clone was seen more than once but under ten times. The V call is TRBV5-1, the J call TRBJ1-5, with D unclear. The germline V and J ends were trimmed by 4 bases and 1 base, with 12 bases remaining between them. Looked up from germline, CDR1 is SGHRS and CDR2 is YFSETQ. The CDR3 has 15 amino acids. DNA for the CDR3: TGCGCCAGCAGCGGGCCCACTTGGAGCAATCAGCCCCAGCATTTT. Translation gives CASSGPTWSNQPQHF.

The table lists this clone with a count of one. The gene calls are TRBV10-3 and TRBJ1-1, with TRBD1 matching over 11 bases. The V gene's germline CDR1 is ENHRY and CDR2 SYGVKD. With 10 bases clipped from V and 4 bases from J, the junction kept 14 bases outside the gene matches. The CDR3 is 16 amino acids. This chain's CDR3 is CATSLPDRGLGTEAFF. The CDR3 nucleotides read TGTGCCACCTCCCTTCCGGACAGGGGGCTAGGCACTGAAGCTTTCTTT.

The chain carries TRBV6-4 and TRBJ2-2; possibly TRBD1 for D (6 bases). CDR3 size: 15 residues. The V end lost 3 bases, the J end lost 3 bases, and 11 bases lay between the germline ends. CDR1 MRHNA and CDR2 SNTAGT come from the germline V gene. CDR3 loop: CASSDSGTYTGELFF. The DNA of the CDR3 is TGTGCCAGCAGTGATTCCGGGACATACACCGGGGAGCTGTTTTTT.

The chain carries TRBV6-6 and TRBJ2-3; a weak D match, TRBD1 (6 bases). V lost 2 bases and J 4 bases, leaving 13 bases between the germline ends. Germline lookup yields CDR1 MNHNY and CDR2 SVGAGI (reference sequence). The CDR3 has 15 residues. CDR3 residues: CASSYLAGVADTQYF. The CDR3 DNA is TGTGCCAGCAGTTACCTGGCAGGGGTTGCAGATACGCAGTATTTT.

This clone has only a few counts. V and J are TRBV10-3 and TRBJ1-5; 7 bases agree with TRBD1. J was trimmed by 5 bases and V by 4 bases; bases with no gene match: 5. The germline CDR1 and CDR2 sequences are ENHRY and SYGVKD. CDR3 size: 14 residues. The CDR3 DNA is TGTGCCATCAGTGGACAGGGTATCGATCAGCCCCAGCATTTT. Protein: CAISGQGIDQPQHF.

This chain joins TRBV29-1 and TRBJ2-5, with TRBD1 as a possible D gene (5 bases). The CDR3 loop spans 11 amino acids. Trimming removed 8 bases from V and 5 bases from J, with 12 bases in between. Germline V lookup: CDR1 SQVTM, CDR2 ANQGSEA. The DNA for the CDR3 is TGCAGCTCCAGGGATATTGAGACCCAGTACTTC. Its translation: CSSRDIETQYF.

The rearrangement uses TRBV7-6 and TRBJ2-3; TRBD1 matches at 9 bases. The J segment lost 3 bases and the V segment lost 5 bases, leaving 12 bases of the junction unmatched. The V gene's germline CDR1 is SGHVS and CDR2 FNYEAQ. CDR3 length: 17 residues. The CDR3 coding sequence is TGTGCCAGCAGCCGGACAGGGGTACCACATAGTACAGATACGCAGTATTTT. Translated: CASSRTGVPHSTDTQYF. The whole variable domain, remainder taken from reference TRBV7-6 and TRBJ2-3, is GAGVSQSPRYKVTKRGQDVALRCDPISGHVSLYWYRQALGQGPEFLTYFNYEAQQDKSGLPNDRFSAERPEGSISTLTIQRTEQRDSAMYRCASSRTGVPHSTDTQYFGPGTRLTVL.

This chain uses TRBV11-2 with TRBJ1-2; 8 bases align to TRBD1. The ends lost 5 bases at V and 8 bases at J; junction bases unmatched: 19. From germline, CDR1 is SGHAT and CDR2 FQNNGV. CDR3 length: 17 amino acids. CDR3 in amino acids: CASSPLGTGPELRGYTF. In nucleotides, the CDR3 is TGTGCCAGCAGCCCATTGGGGACAGGCCCGGAGCTGAGGGGCTACACCTTC. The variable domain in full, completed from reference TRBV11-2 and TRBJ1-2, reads EAGVAQSPRYKIIEKRQSVAFWCNPISGHATLYWYQQILGQGPKLLIQFQNNGVVDDSQLPKDRFSAERLKGVDSTLKIQPAKLEDSAVYLCASSPLGTGPELRGYTFGSGTRLTVV.

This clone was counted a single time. The chain's CDR3 is CASRIRGGHPRQFF. Here the CDR3 DNA reads TGTGCCAGTAGGATCCGGGGGGGGCACCCGCGGCAGTTCTTC. The chain has TRBV19 and TRBJ2-1, with TRBD2 identical over 8 bases. The germline V gene encodes CDR1 LNHDA and CDR2 SQIVND (reference sequence). This CDR3 is 14 amino acids long. J gave up 12 bases and V 6 bases, and 13 bases lay outside the gene matches.